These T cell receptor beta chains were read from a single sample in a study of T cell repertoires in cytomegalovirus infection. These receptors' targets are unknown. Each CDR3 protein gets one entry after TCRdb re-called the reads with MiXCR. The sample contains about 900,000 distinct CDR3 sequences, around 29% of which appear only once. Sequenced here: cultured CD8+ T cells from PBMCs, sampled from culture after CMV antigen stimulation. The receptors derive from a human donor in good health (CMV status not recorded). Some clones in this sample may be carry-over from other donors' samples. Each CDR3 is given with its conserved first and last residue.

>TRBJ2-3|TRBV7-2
CASRPDIAGASTDTQYF
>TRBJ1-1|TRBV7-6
CASSLRTEDPEAFF
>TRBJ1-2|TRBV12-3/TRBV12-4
CASSSTLTGGGNGYTF
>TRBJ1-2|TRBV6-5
CASSYSEGVGYGYTF
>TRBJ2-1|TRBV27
CASSLGSSPPSEQFF
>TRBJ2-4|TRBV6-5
CASSYRGGKNIQYF
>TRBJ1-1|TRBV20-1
CSARPPDQYTEAFF
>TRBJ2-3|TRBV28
CATYGGGPIDTQYF
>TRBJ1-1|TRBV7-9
CASSVSLGNTEAFF
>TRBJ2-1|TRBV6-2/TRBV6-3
CASSTRQHYNEQFF
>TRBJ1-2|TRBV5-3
CASSEQGGNYGYTF
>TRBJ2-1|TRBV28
CASSLRAGVSYNEQFF
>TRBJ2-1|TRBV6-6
CASGADQYYNEQFF
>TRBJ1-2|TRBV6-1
CASSEPGQGALYGYTF
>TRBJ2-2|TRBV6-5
CASSYRWTPNTGELFF